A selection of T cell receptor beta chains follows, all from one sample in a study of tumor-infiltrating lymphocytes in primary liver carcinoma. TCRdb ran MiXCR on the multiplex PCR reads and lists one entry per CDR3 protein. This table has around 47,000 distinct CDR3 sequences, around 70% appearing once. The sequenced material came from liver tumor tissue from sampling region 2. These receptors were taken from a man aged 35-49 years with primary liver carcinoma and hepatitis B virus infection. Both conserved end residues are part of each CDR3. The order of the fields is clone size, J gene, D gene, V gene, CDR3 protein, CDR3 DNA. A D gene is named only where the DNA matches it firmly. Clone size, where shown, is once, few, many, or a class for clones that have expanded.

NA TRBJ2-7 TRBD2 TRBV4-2 CASSHDKGRGYEQYF TGTGCCAGCAGCCACGATAAGGGGAGGGGCTACGAACAGTACTTC
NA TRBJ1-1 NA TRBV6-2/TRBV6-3 CASNRRPDWALF TGTGCCAGTAATCGTAGACCCGACTGGGCTCTCTTT
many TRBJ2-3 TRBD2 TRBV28 CASVYRGGTDTQYF TGTGCCAGTGTGTATCGGGGGGGGACAGATACGCAGTATTTT
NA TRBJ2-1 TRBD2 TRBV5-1 CASSWTSTIYEQFF TGCGCCAGCAGCTGGACTAGCACTATCTATGAGCAGTTCTTC
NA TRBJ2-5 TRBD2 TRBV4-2 CDSSPSWTSLGAFGEIQYF TGTGACAGCAGCCCCAGTTGGACTAGCCTAGGGGCCTTTGGAGAGATCCAGTACTTC
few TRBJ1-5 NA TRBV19 CASSMGSRALGPQHF TGTGCCAGTAGTATGGGGTCACGGGCCCTCGGGCCCCAGCATTTT
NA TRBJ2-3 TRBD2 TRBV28 CASSPRGSGDTDTQYF TGTGCCAGTAGCCCTCGGGGTAGCGGGGACACAGATACGCAGTATTTT
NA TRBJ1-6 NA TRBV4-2 CASSEEGSRGDSPLHF TGTGCCAGCAGCGAAGAGGGGTCAAGAGGAGATTCACCCCTCCACTTT
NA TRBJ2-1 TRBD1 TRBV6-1 CASSRTGADGEQFF TGTGCCAGCAGTAGGACAGGGGCTGACGGTGAGCAGTTCTTC
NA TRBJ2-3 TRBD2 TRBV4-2 CASSQDSRLAAYRFSTDTQYF TGTGCCAGCAGCCAAGATTCGAGACTAGCGGCATATCGATTTAGTACAGATACGCAGTATTTT
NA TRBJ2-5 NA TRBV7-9 CVSSSGYAGETQYF TGTGTCAGCAGCTCGGGATATGCAGGAGAGACCCAGTACTTC
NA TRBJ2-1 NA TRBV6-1 CASSVKLTYNEQSF TGTGCTAGCAGTGTCAAACTAACGTACAATGAGCAGTCCTTC
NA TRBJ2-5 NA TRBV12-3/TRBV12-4 CVSSSYSETQYF TGTGTCAGCAGTTCTTATTCAGAGACCCAGTACTTC
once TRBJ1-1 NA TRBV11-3 CANSIGLNTEVFF TGTGCCAACAGCATAGGTTTGAACACTGAAGTTTTCTTT
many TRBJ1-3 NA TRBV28 CASSSGGSGNTIYF TGTGCCAGCAGCTCGGGTGGGAGTGGAAACACCATATATTTT
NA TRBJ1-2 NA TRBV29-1 CGVEEGDIGGYTF TGCGGCGTTGAAGAGGGTGATATTGGTGGCTACACCTTC
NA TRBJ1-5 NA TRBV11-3 CASGLDLGMAQPQHF TGTGCCAGTGGCTTAGATCTGGGGATGGCTCAGCCCCAGCATTTT
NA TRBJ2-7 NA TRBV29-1 CSPMTSGTGTPYEQYF TGCAGCCCCATGACATCTGGGACCGGAACACCCTACGAGCAGTACTTC